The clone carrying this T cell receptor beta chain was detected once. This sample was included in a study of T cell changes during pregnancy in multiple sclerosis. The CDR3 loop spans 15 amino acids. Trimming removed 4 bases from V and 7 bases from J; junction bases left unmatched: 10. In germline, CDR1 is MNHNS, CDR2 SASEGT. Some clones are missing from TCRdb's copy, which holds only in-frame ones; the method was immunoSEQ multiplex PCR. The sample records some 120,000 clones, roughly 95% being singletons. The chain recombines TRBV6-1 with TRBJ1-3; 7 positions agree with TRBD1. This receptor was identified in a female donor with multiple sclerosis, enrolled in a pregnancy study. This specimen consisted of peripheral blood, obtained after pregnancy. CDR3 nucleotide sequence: TGTGCCAGCAGTGGACTTACAGGGGTTGGGAACACCATATATTTT. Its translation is CASSGLTGVGNTIYF.